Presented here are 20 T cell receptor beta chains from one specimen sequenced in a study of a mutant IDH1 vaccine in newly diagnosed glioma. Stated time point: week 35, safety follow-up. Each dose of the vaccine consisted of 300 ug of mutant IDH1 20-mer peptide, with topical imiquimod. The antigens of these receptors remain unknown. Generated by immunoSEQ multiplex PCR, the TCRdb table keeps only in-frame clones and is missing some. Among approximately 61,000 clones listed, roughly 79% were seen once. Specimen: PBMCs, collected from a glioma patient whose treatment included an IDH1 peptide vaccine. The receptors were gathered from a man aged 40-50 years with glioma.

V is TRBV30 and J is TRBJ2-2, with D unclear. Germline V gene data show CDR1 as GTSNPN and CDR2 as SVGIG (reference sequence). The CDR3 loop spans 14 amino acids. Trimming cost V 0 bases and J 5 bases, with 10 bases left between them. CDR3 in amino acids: CAWSVPGVTGELFF. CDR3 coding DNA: TGTGCCTGGAGTGTACCAGGAGTTACCGGGGAGCTGTTTTTT.

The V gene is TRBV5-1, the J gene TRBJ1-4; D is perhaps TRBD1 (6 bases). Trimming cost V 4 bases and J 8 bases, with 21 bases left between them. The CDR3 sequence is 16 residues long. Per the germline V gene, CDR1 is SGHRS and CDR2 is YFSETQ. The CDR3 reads CASSQRWGAVDEKLFF. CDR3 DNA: TGCGCCAGCAGCCAACGATGGGGGGCCGTTGACGAAAAACTGTTTTTT.

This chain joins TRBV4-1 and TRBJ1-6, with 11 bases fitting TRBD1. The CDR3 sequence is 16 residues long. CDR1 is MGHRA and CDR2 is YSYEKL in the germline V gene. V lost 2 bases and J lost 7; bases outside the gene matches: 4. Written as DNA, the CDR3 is TGCGCCAGCAGCCAATCCGGGGACAGGGGGAATTCACCCCTCCACTTT. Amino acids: CASSQSGDRGNSPLHF.

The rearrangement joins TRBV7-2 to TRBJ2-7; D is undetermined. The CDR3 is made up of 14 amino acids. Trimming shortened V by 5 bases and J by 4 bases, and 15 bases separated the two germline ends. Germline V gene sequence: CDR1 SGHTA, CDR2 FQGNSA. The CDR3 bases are TGTGCCAGCAGCGCCGGACCTGGGGAATACGAGCAGTACTTC. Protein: CASSAGPGEYEQYF.

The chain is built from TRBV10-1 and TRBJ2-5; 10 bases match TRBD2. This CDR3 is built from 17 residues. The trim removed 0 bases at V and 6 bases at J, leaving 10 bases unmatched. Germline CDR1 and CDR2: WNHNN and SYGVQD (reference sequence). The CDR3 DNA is TGCGCCAGCAGTGAGTCGAGGCTAGCGGGAGCAATGAAGACCCAGTACTTC. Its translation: CASSESRLAGAMKTQYF.

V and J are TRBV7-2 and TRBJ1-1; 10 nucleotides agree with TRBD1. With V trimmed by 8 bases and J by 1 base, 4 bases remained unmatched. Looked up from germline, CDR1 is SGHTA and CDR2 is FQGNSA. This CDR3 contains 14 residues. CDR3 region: CASGRDRGNTEAFF. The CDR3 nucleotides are TGTGCCAGCGGCCGGGACAGGGGGAACACTGAAGCTTTCTTT.

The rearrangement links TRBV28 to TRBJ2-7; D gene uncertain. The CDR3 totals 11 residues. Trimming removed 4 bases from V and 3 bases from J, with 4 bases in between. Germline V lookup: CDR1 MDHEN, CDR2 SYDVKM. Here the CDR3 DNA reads TGTGCCAGCAGTTCCAGCTACGAGCAGTACTTC. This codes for CASSSSYEQYF. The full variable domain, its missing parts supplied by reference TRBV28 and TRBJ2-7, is DVKVTQSSRYLVKRTGEKVFLECVQDMDHENMFWYRQDPGLGLRLIYFSYDVKMKEKGDIPEGYSVSREKKERFSLILESASTNQTSMYLCASSSSYEQYFGPGTRLTVT.

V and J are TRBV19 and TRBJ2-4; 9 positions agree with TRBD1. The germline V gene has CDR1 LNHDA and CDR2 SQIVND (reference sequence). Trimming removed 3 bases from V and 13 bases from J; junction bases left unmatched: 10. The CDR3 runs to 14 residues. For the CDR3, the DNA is TGTGCCAGTAGTATCGGGACAGGGTTTGCATCGCAGTACTTC. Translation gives CASSIGTGFASQYF.

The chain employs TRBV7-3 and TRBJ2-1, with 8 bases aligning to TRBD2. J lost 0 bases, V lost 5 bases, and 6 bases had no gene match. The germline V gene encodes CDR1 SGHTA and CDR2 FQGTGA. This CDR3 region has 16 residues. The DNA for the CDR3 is TGTGCCAGCAGCAGCGGACTAGCTCCCTCCTACAATGAGCAGTTCTTC. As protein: CASSSGLAPSYNEQFF.

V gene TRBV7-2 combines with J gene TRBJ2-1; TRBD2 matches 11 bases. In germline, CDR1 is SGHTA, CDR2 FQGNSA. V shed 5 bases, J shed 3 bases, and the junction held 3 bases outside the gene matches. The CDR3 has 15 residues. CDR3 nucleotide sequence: TGTGCCAGCAGCATTAGCGGGGGGGTCTACAATGAGCAGTTCTTC. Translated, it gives CASSISGGVYNEQFF.

CDR3 sequence reads: CASSPGRDYGYTF. The CDR3, as DNA: TGTGCCAGCAGTCCCGGACGGGACTATGGCTACACCTTC. J is TRBJ1-2 and V is TRBV2, with D hard to call. Germline V CDR1 and CDR2: SNHLY, FYNNEI. V shed 5 bases and J shed 3 bases, with 10 bases lying between them. This CDR3 is built from 13 residues.

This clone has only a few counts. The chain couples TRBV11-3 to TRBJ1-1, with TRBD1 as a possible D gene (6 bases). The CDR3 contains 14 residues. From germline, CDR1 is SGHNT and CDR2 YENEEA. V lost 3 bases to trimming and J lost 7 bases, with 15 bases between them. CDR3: CASSFSPDRSEAFF. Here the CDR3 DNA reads TGTGCCAGCAGCTTTAGCCCGGACAGAAGTGAAGCTTTCTTT. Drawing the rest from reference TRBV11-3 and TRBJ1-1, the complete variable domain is EAGVVQSPRYKIIEKKQPVAFWCNPISGHNTLYWYLQNLGQGPELLIRYENEEAVDDSQLPKDRFSAERLKGVDSTLKIQPAELGDSAVYLCASSFSPDRSEAFFGQGTRLTVV.

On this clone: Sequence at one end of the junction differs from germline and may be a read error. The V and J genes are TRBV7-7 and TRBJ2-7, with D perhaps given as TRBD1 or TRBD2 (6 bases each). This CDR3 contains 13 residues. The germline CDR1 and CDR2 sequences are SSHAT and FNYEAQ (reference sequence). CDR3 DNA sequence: TGTGCTAGCAGCTGGGGGGCTGGCTACGAGCAGTACTTC. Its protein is CASSWGAGYEQYF.

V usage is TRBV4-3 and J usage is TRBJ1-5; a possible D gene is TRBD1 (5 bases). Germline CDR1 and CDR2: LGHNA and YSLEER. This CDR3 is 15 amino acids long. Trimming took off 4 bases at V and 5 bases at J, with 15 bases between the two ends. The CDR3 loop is CASSPGTEAYQPQHF. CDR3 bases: TGCGCCAGCAGCCCCGGGACGGAGGCCTATCAGCCCCAGCATTTT.

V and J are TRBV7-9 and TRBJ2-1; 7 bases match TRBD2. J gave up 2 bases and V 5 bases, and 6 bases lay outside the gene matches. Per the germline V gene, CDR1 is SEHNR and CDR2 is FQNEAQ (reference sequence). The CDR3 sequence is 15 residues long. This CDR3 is CASSPKRGAYNEQFF. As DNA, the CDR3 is TGTGCCAGCAGCCCTAAGCGGGGCGCCTACAATGAGCAGTTCTTC.

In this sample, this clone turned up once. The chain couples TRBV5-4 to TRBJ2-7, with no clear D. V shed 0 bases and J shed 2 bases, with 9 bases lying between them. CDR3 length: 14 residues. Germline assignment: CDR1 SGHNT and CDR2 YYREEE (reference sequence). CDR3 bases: TGTGCCAGCAGCTTGGCTCCGGGTACCTACGAGCAGTACTTC. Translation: CASSLAPGTYEQYF.

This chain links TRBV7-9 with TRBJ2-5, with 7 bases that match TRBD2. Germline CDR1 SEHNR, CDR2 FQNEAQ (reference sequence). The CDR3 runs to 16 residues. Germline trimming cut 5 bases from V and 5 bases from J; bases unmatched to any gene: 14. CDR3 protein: CASSDPVGGSGETQYF. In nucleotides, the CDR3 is TGTGCCAGCAGCGATCCCGTGGGCGGGAGTGGGGAGACCCAGTACTTC.

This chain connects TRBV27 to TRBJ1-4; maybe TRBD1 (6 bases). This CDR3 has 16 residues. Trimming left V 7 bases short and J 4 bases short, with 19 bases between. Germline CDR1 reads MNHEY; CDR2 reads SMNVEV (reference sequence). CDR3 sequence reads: CASTSSRGEFNEKLFF. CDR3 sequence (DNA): TGTGCCAGCACTAGTTCGAGGGGGGAGTTTAATGAAAAACTGTTTTTT.

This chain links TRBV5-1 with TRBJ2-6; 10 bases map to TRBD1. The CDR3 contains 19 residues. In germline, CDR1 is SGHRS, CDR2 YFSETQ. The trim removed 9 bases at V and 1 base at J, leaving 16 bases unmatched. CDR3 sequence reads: CATRTTPGTGVSGANVLTF. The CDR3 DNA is TGCGCCACCAGAACAACTCCCGGGACAGGGGTATCTGGGGCCAACGTCCTGACTTTC.

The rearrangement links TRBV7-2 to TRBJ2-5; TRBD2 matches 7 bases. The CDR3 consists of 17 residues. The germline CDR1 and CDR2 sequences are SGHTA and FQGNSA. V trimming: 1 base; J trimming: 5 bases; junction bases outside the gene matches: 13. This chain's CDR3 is CASSLEIWGGPGETQYF. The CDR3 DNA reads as TGTGCCAGCAGCTTAGAGATTTGGGGAGGGCCGGGCGAGACCCAGTACTTC.